A selection of T cell receptor beta chains follows, all from one sample in a study of regulatory T cells in long-lasting Graves disease. TCRdb re-derived calls from the multiplex PCR reads in MiXCR, one entry per CDR3 protein. The sample has under 700,000 distinct CDR3 sequences, about 15% seen once. The sample was also reused in another study, on T cells in Graves' hyperthyroidism and ophthalmopathy.

The sequenced sample was peripheral blood mononuclear cells (PBMCs), obtained at new diagnosis, from a patient treated with antithyroid drugs. These receptors were collected from a woman aged 40 to 65 with Graves disease. The CDR3 runs from the conserved cysteine through the conserved F or W. Each record gives: D gene, V gene, clone size, J gene, CDR3 DNA, CDR3 protein. D genes are given only for firm matches. A clone size is listed for some rows: how often the clone was seen (once, few, many), or a class if it is expanded.

>NA|TRBV27|NA|TRBJ2-5
TGTGCCAGCAGACAAGGGGGGGGGGAGACACAGTACTTC
CASRQGGGETQYF
>TRBD2|TRBV28|NA|TRBJ2-7
TGTGCCAGCAGCCTGGGACTAGCGGGCGTACACTCCTACGAGCAGTACTTC
CASSLGLAGVHSYEQYF
>NA|TRBV2|many|TRBJ1-2
TGTGCCAGCAGTGAAACCCCAGGGATGACTAACTATGGCTACACCTTC
CASSETPGMTNYGYTF
>NA|TRBV19|NA|TRBJ1-1
TGTGCCAGTAGTGGACAGTTTATCCCTGAAGCTTTCTTT
CASSGQFIPEAFF
>TRBD1|TRBV12-3/TRBV12-4|many|TRBJ2-3
TGTGCCAGCACTCGGACAGGCAGCACAGATACGCAGTATTTT
CASTRTGSTDTQYF
>TRBD2|TRBV3-1|NA|TRBJ2-3
TGTGCCAGCAGCCAAGGACTAGCGGGCCAAGGTACGCAGTATTTT
CASSQGLAGQGTQYF
>NA|TRBV5-1|NA|TRBJ2-2
TGCGCCAGCAGCTCAGCCGAAATAAACGGGGAGCTGTTTTTT
CASSSAEINGELFF
>TRBD2|TRBV6-1|few|TRBJ2-3
TGTGCCAGCACTTGGGGCATCGCTACTAGCGGGGGGGCCGGGACAGATACGCAGTATTTT
CASTWGIATSGGAGTDTQYF
>TRBD1|TRBV4-1|NA|TRBJ1-5
TGCGCCAGCAGCCAAGATAGGGCAGGGGGCTGGAAGCCCCAGCATTTT
CASSQDRAGGWKPQHF
>NA|TRBV7-9|many|TRBJ2-4
TGTGCCAGCCAGGAGGGGGCCAAAAACATTCAGTACTTC
CASQEGAKNIQYF
>TRBD2|TRBV4-1|few|TRBJ2-3
TGCGCCAGCAGCCAATTGGGGGGGGAGGCTGCGCAGTATTTT
CASSQLGGEAAQYF
>NA|TRBV20-1|many|TRBJ1-1
TGCAGTGTCCGCCCTGACGGCGACGGCACTGAAGCTTTCTTT
CSVRPDGDGTEAFF
>TRBD2|TRBV7-9|NA|TRBJ2-1
TGTGCCAGCAGCCCCCGGAGCGGGGAGACCAATGAGCAGTTCTTC
CASSPRSGETNEQFF
>TRBD1|TRBV5-1|few|TRBJ1-1
TGCGCCAGCAGCTTGGCGGGACAGGGGGAAAAAGCTTTCTTT
CASSLAGQGEKAFF
>NA|TRBV5-1|few|TRBJ1-4
TGCGCCAGCAAGTTTGGGGAAACCCCAAATGAAAAACTGTTTTTT
CASKFGETPNEKLFF
>NA|TRBV16|NA|TRBJ2-4
TGTGCCAGCAGCCCACCCCCGACAAGAGCCAAAAACATTCAGTACTTC
CASSPPPTRAKNIQYF
>TRBD2|TRBV10-3|NA|TRBJ2-1
TGTGCCATCAGATACCTTGGACTAGCGGGGGCCACATACTACAATGAGCAGTTCTTC
CAIRYLGLAGATYYNEQFF
>NA|TRBV7-3|NA|TRBJ1-2
TGTGCCAGCAGCTTAACGTATGAGTATGGCTACACCTTC
CASSLTYEYGYTF
>NA|TRBV5-1|NA|TRBJ2-7
TGCGCCAGCAGCTTCACAGGGTCGACGGTATCCTACGAGCAGTACTTC
CASSFTGSTVSYEQYF
>NA|TRBV10-1|NA|TRBJ1-5
TGCGCCACCCCATTGAGGAGTAGCAATCAGCCCCAGCATTTT
CATPLRSSNQPQHF
>TRBD2|TRBV28|NA|TRBJ2-1
TGTGCCAGCAGCCTAGGGGGAAGTAGCGGGGGGATCTCCTACAATGAGCAGTTCTTC
CASSLGGSSGGISYNEQFF
>NA|TRBV5-1|NA|TRBJ2-7
TGCGCCAGCAGCGGTAGGGGGGAGAACTACGAGCAGTACTTC
CASSGRGENYEQYF
>NA|TRBV12-3/TRBV12-4|many|TRBJ1-1
TGTGCCAGCAGTTTACAGGCCGGAGGCACTGAAGCTTTCTTT
CASSLQAGGTEAFF
>TRBD1|TRBV24-1|few|TRBJ2-2
TGTGCCACCAGTGAACAGGGGAAGATCGGGGAGCTGTTTTTT
CATSEQGKIGELFF
>NA|TRBV6-5|many|TRBJ1-6
TGTGCCAGCAGTTACTCGGGGCAGGGCGGGTCACCCCTCCACTTT
CASSYSGQGGSPLHF
>NA|TRBV19|many|TRBJ1-1
TGTGCCAGTACAATTAAGGCCGGCATTGAAGCTTTCTTT
CASTIKAGIEAFF
>NA|TRBV7-9|many|TRBJ2-1
TGTGCCAGCAGCTTAGCGCCGGGACACCTAAGGCATGAGCAGTTCTTC
CASSLAPGHLRHEQFF
>TRBD2|TRBV6-5|many|TRBJ2-5
TGTGCCAGCAGTTACTCGGTGTACAGCGGGGGGGCGGTGTCGGAGACCCAGTACTTC
CASSYSVYSGGAVSETQYF
>TRBD2|TRBV9|few|TRBJ2-5
TGTGCCAGCAGCGTAGGGGGACTAGCGGGGGTGCAAGAGACCCAGTACTTC
CASSVGGLAGVQETQYF
>NA|TRBV27|many|TRBJ2-7
TGTGCCAGCAGCCTTGGGGCGAGGAGCTCCTACGAGCAGTACTTC
CASSLGARSSYEQYF
>NA|TRBV30|NA|TRBJ2-7
TGTGCCTGGAGTACCGGGACACGGTCCGAGCAGTACTTC
CAWSTGTRSEQYF
>NA|TRBV19|few|TRBJ2-2
TGTGCCAGTAGTATAGGGATCCTGAACACCGGGGAGCTGTTTTTT
CASSIGILNTGELFF